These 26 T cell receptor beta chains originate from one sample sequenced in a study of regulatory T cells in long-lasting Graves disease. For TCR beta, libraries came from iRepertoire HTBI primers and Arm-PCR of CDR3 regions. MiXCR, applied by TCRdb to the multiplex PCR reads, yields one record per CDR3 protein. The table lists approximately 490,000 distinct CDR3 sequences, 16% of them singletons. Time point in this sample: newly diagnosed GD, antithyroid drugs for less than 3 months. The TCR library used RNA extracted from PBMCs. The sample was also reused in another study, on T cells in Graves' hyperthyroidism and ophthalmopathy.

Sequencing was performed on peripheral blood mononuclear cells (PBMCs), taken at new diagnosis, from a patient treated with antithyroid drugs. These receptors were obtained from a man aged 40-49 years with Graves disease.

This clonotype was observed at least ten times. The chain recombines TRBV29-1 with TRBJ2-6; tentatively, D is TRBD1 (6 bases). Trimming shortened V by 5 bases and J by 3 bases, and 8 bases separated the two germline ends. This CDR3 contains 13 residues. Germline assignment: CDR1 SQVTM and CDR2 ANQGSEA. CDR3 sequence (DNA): TGCAGCGTTTCAGGGGTTGGGGCCAACGTCCTGACTTTC. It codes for CSVSGVGANVLTF.

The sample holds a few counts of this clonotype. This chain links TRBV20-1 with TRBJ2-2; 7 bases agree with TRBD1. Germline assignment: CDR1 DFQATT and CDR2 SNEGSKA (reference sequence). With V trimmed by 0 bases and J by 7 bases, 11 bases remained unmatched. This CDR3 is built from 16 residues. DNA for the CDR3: TGCAGTGCTAGAGATCTAACAGGGGCCTCCTACGGGGAGCTGTTTTTT. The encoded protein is CSARDLTGASYGELFF.

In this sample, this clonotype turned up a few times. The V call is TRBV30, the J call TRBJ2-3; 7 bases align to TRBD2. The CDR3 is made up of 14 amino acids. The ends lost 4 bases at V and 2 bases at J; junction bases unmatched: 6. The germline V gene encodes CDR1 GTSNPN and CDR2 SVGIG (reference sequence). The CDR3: CAWNRGGITDTQYF. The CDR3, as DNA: TGTGCCTGGAACCGCGGGGGTATCACAGATACGCAGTATTTT.

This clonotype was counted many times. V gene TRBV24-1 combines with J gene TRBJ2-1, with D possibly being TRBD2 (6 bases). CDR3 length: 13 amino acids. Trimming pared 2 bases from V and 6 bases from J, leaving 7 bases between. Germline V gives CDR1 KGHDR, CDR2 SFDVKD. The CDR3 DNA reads TGTGCCACCAGTGATTCGACTAGCAATGAGCAGTTCTTC. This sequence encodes CATSDSTSNEQFF.

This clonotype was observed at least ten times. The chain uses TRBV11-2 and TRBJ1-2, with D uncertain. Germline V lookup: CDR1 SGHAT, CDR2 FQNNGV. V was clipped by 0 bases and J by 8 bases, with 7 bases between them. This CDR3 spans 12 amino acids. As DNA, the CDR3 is TGTGCCAGCAGCTTAGAAGGGTGGGGCTACACCTTC. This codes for CASSLEGWGYTF.

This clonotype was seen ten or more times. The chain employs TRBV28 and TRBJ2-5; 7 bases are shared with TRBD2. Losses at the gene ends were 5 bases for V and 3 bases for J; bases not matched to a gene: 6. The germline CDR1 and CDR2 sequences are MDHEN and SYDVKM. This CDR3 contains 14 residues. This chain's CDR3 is CASSLLAGEETQYF. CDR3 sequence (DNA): TGTGCCAGCAGTCTTCTTGCGGGAGAAGAGACCCAGTACTTC.

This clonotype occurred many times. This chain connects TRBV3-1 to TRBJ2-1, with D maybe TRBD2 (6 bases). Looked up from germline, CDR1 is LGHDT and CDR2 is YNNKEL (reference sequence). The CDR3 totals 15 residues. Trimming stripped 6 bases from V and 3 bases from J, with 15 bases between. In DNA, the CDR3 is TGTGCCAGCAGGCCCAGACTAGGGATCTACAATGAGCAGTTCTTC. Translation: CASRPRLGIYNEQFF.

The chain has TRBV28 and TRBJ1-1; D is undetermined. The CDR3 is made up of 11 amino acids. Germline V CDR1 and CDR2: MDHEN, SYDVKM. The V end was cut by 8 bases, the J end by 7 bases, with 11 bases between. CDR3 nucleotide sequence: TGTGCCAGCGTCCTCTCCGTTGAAGCTTTCTTT. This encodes CASVLSVEAFF.

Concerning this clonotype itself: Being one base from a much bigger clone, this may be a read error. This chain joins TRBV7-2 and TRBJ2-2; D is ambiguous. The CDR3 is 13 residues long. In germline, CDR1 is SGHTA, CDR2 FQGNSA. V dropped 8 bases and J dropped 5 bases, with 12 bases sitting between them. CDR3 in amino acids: CASGLSETGELFF. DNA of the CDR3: TGTGCCAGCGGCCTGAGTGAAACCGGGGAGCTGTTTTTT.

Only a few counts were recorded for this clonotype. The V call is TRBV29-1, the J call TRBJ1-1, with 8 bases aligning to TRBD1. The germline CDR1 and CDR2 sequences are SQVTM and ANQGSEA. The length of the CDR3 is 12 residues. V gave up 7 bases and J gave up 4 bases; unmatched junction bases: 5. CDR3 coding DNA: TGCAGCGAGCGAACAGGGGGCACTGAAGCTTTCTTT. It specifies CSERTGGTEAFF.

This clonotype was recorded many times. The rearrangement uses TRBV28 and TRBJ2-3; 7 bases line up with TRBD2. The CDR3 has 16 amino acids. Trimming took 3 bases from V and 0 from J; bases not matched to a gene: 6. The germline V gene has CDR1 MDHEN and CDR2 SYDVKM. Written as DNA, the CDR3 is TGTGCCAGCAGTTTTCCAATACTAGCGAGCACAGATACGCAGTATTTT. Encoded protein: CASSFPILASTDTQYF.

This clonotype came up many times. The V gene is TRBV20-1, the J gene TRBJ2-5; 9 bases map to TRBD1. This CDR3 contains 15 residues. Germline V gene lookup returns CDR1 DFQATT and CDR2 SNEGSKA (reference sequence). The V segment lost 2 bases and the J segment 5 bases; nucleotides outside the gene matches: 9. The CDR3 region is CSARLNRGPAETQYF. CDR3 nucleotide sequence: TGCAGTGCTAGACTTAACAGGGGGCCGGCGGAGACCCAGTACTTC.

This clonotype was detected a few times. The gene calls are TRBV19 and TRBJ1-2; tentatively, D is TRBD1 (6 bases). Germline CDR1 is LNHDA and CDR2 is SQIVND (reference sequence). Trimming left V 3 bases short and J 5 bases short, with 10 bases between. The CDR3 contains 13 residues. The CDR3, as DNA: TGTGCCAGTAGTATGCCAGGGGATTATGGCTACACCTTC. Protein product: CASSMPGDYGYTF.

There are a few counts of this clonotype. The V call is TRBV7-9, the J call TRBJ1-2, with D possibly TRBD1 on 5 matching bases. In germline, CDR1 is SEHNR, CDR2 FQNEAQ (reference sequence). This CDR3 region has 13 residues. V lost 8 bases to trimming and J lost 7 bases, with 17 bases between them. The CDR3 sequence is CASVVQGRGGYTF. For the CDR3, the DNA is TGTGCCAGCGTGGTCCAGGGAAGAGGTGGCTACACCTTC.

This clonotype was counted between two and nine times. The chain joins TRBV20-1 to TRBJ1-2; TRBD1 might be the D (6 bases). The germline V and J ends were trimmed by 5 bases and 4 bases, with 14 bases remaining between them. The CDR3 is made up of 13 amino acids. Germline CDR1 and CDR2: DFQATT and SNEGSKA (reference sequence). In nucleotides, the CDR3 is TGCAGTGCTGCAGGGGAGGGTAGCTATGGCTACACCTTC. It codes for CSAAGEGSYGYTF.

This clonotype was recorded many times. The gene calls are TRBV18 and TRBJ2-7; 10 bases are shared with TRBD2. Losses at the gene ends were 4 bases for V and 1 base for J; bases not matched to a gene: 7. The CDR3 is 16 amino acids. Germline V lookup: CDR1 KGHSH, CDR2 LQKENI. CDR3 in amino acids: CASSRTGLATSYEQYF. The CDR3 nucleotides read TGTGCCAGCTCACGCACGGGACTAGCGACATCCTACGAGCAGTACTTC. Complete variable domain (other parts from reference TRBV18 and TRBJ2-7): NAGVMQNPRHLVRRRGQEARLRCSPMKGHSHVYWYRQLPEEGLKFMVYLQKENIIDESGMPKERFSAEFPKEGPSILRIQQVVRGDSAAYFCASSRTGLATSYEQYFGPGTRLTVT.

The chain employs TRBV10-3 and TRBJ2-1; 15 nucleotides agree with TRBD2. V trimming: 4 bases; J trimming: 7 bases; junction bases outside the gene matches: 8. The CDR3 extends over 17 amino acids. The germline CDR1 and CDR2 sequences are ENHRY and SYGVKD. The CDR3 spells CAISGGRTSGRVNEQFF. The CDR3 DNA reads TGTGCCATCAGTGGAGGTCGGACTAGCGGGAGGGTGAATGAGCAGTTCTTC.

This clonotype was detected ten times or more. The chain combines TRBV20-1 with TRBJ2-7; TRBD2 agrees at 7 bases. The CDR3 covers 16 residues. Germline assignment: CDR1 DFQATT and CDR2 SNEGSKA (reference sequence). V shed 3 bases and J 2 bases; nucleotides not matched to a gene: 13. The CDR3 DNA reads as TGCAGTGCTAGTTTGGCTAGCGGTGGGGCAGCCTACGAGCAGTACTTC. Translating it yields CSASLASGGAAYEQYF.

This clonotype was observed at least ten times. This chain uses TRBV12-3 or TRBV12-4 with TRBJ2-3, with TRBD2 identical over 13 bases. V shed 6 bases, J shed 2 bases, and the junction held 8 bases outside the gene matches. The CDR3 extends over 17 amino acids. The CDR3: CASRLAGGLSYTDTQYF. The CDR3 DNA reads TGTGCCAGCAGACTAGCGGGAGGGCTATCCTACACAGATACGCAGTATTTT.

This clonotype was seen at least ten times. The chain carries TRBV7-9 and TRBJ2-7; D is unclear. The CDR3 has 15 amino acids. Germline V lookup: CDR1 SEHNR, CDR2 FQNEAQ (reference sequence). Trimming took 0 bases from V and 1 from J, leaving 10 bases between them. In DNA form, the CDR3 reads TGTGCCAGCAGCTTAGCCGGGTCAGTATCCTACGAGCAGTACTTC. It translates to CASSLAGSVSYEQYF.

This chain's CDR3 is CSASSGSPSGTSYNEQFF. The CDR3 DNA sequence: TGCAGTGCTAGTTCGGGCAGCCCATCAGGAACCTCCTACAATGAGCAGTTCTTC. The chain uses TRBV20-1 and TRBJ2-1; no clear D gene. CDR1 and CDR2 (germline): DFQATT, SNEGSKA (reference sequence). The CDR3 covers 18 residues. V was trimmed by 3 bases and J by 0 bases, leaving 21 bases between them.

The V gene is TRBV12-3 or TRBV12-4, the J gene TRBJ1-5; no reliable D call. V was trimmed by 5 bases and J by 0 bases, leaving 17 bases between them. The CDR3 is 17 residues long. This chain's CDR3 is CASSATLDRYSNQPQHF. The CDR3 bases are TGTGCCAGCAGTGCTACCCTTGACCGATATAGCAATCAGCCCCAGCATTTT.

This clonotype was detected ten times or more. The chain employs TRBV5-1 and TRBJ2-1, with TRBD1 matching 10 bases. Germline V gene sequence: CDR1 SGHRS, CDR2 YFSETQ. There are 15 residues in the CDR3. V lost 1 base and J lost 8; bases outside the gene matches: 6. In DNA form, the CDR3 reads TGCGCCAGCAGCTTGTACGGGACAGGGGTCGATGAGCAGTTCTTC. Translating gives CASSLYGTGVDEQFF.

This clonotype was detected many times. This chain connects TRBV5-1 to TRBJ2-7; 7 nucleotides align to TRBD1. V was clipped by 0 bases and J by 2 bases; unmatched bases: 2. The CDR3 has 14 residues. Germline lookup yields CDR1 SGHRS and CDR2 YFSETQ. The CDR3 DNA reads TGCGCCAGCAGCTTGGAGGGACAGACCTACGAGCAGTACTTC. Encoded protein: CASSLEGQTYEQYF.

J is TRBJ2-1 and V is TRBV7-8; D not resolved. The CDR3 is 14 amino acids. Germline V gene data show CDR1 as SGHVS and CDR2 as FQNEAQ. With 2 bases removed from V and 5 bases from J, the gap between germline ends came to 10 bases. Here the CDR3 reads CASSLKARNNEQFF. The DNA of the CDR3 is TGTGCCAGCAGCTTAAAGGCTCGAAACAATGAGCAGTTCTTC. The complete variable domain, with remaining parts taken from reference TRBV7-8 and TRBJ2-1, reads GAGVSQSPRYKVAKRGQDVALRCDPISGHVSLFWYQQALGQGPEFLTYFQNEAQLDKSGLPSDRFFAERPEGSVSTLKIQRTQQEDSAVYLCASSLKARNNEQFFGPGTRLTVL.

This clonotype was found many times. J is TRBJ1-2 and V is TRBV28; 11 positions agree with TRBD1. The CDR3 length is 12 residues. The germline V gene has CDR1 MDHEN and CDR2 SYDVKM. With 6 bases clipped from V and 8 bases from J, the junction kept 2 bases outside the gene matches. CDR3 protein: CASRGDRGGYTF. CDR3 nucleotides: TGTGCCAGCAGGGGGGACAGGGGGGGCTACACCTTC.